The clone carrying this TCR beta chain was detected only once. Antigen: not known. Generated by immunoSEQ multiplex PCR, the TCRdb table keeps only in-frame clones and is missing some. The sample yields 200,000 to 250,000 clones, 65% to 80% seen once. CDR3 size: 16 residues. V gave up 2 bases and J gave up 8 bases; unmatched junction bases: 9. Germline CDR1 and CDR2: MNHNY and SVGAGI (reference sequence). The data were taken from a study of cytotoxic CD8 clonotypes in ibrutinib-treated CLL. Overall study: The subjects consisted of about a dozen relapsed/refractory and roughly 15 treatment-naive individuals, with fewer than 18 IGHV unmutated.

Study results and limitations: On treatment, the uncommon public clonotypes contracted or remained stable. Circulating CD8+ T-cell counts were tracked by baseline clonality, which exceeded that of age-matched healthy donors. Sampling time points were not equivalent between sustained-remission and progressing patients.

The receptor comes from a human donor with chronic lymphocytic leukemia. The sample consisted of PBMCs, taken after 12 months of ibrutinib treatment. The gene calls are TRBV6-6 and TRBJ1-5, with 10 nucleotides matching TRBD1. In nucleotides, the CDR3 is TGTGCCAGCAGTTACCTCGGGACAGGGGTTTTAGAGCCCCAGCATTTT. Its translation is CASSYLGTGVLEPQHF.